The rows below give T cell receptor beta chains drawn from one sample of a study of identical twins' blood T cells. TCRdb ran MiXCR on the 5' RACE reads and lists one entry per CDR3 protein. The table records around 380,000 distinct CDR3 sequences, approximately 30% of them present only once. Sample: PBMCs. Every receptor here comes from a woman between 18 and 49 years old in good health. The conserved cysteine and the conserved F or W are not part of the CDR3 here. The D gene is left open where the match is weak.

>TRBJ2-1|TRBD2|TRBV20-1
SASGLKGNGGINEQF
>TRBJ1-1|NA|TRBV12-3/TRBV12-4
ASILTGGTGAF
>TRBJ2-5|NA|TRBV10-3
AIWDGQETQY
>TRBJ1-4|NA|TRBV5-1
ASSLAGPVEKLF
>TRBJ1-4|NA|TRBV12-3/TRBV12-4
ASTLGRPAYRSEKLF
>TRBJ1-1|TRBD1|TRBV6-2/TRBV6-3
ASSSRTGKETEAF
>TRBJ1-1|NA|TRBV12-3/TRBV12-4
ASSLVRGAEAF
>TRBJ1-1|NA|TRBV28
ASLGNEGRPF
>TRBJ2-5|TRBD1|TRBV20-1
SASTRGLETQY
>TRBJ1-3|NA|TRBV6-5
ASSSSVNLVSGNTIY
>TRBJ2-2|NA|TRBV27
ASSFLRLRDYTGELF
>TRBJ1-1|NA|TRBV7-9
ASSLVHRELI
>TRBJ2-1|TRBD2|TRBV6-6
ASGYTGGNYNEQF
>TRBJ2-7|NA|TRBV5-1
ASSPGQTPYEQY
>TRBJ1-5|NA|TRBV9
DSSSGQTNQPQH
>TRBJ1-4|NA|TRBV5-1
ASSIGTVAGEKLF
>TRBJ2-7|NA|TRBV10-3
APNPHKSSYEQY
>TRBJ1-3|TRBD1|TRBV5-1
ASSFGGQGVSGNTTY
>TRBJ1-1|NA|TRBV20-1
SARDMREGTEAF
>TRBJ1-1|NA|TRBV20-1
SARQGGTEAF
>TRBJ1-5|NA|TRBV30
AWSMGDNQPQH
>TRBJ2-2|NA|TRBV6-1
ASRTTNTGELF
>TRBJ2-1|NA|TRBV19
ASSIVGSADEQF
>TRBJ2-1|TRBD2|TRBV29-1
SVEDRGTSIDEQF
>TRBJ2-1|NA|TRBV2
ASSVGTKSYNEQF
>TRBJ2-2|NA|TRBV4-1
ASSHHNGELF
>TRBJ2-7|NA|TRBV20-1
SARDTSDYEQY
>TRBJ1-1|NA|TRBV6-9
ASTHGAGANTEAF
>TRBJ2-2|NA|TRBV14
ASSQARYVELF
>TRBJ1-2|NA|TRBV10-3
AISESKGSSANYGYT
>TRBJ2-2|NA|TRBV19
ASSTPGGTGELF